The 10 T cell receptor beta chains in this list originate from one sample, sequenced in a study of blood T cell repertoires in COVID-19. The table came from immunoSEQ multiplex PCR; TCRdb's copy has only in-frame clones and leaves some out. Seen here are about 210,000 clones, around 81% observed once, and the top ten hold roughly 6.7%. The sample consisted of peripheral blood. These receptors were taken from a woman in her 70s with acute or convalescent COVID-19.

This clone was observed a few times. The CDR3: CASSPDRLTGNTIYF. DNA of the CDR3: TGTGCCAGCAGCCCGGACAGGTTAACTGGAAACACCATATATTTT. The chain uses TRBV7-2 and TRBJ1-3; 7 positions agree with TRBD1. Germline assignment: CDR1 SGHTA and CDR2 FQGNSA. The CDR3 is 15 amino acids. Germline trimming cut 5 bases from V and 2 bases from J; bases unmatched to any gene: 6.

This rearrangement joins TRBV2 to TRBJ2-1; 9 positions match TRBD2. The V gene end was trimmed by 8 bases and the J gene end by 9 bases; junction bases not matched to a gene: 8. From germline, CDR1 is SNHLY and CDR2 FYNNEI. This CDR3 has 13 amino acids. DNA for the CDR3: TGTGCCAGCCGGACTAGCGATATCAGTGAGCAGTTCTTC. Translation gives CASRTSDISEQFF. Full variable domain (remainder filled in from reference TRBV2 and TRBJ2-1): EPEVTQTPSHQVTQMGQEVILRCVPISNHLYFYWYRQILGQKVEFLVSFYNNEISEKSEIFDDQFSVERPDGSNFTLKIRSTKLEDSAMYFCASRTSDISEQFFGPGTRLTVL.

The table lists this clone with a count of one. The CDR3 loop is CAISAQGGTTEAFF. CDR3 coding DNA: TGTGCCATCAGTGCCCAGGGCGGAACCACTGAAGCTTTCTTT. This sequence joins TRBV10-3 and TRBJ1-1; tentatively, D is TRBD1 (5 bases). Germline V gene sequence: CDR1 ENHRY, CDR2 SYGVKD. CDR3 length: 14 residues. The V end lost 4 bases, the J end lost 4 bases, and 13 bases lay between the germline ends.

This sequence joins TRBV6-5 and TRBJ1-2; TRBD1 is a possible D gene (6 bases). The germline gives CDR1 MNHEY, CDR2 SVGAGI. Trimming removed 8 bases from V and 8 bases from J, with 15 bases in between. The CDR3 extends over 12 amino acids. The CDR3 protein is CASRDIPEGYTF. The CDR3 nucleotides read TGTGCCAGCCGGGACATCCCGGAAGGCTACACCTTC.

The chain is built from TRBV9 and TRBJ2-5, with TRBD2 matching over 10 bases. Germline V gives CDR1 SGDLS, CDR2 YYNGEE. This CDR3 comprises 16 residues. V was clipped by 1 base and J by 2 bases; unmatched bases: 5. CDR3 loop: CASSVSGSGGQETQYF. CDR3 bases: TGTGCCAGCAGCGTATCGGGTAGCGGGGGGCAAGAGACCCAGTACTTC.

The rearrangement links TRBV5-1 to TRBJ1-1; D ambiguous. V lost 3 bases to trimming and J lost 0 bases, with 9 bases between them. CDR1 SGHRS and CDR2 YFSETQ come from the germline V gene. The CDR3 contains 14 residues. The DNA of the CDR3 is TGCGCCAGCAGCTCCACTTTTATGAACACTGAAGCTTTCTTT. It codes for CASSSTFMNTEAFF.

The chain combines TRBV18 with TRBJ1-2; TRBD1 aligns across 8 bases. Germline CDR1 KGHSH, CDR2 LQKENI. The CDR3 contains 12 residues. J lost 6 bases, V lost 5 bases, and 2 bases had no gene match. The CDR3 DNA reads as TGTGCCAGCTCAGAACAGGGGGATGGCTACACCTTC. Its translation: CASSEQGDGYTF.

The chain links TRBV7-2 to TRBJ2-5, with D possibly TRBD1 on 6 matching bases. V lost 1 base, J lost 2 bases, and 11 bases lay in between. Germline loops: CDR1 SGHTA, CDR2 FQGNSA. The CDR3 loop spans 15 amino acids. CDR3 bases: TGTGCCAGCAGCTTAGAGGGGGTGAGGCAAGAGACCCAGTACTTC. Translation gives CASSLEGVRQETQYF.

V and J are TRBV6-1 and TRBJ1-6; D is possibly TRBD1 (6 bases). CDR3 length: 16 residues. Between the trimmed V and J ends, which lost 0 bases and 8 bases, there was a span of 14 bases. Germline CDR1 reads MNHNS; CDR2 reads SASEGT. CDR3 sequence: CASSEARHRDDSPLHF. In nucleotides, the CDR3 is TGTGCCAGCAGTGAAGCGAGGCACAGGGATGATTCACCCCTCCACTTT.

The V gene is TRBV19, the J gene TRBJ2-5, with 11 bases aligning to TRBD1. CDR3 length: 14 residues. The germline V gene has CDR1 LNHDA and CDR2 SQIVND (reference sequence). The ends lost 6 bases at V and 4 bases at J; junction bases unmatched: 4. CDR3 protein: CASSKGQGGETQYF. CDR3 DNA: TGTGCCAGTAGCAAGGGACAGGGGGGAGAGACCCAGTACTTC.